A single sample is the source of the 24 T cell receptor beta chains below, sequenced in a study of T cell responses to AZD1222 COVID-19 vaccine. Sequenced by immunoSEQ multiplex PCR; TCRdb stores in-frame clones only, minus some. The repertoire holds 90,000 to 150,000 clones, with 80% to 90% as singletons. The sequencing used peripheral blood, collected on day 0 of AZD1222 vaccination. The receptors were gathered from an adult in good health.

This clone was recorded once. This chain joins TRBV28 and TRBJ1-2; 8 bases are shared with TRBD1. The CDR3 runs to 17 residues. Germline V gene lookup returns CDR1 MDHEN and CDR2 SYDVKM. The trim removed 4 bases at V and 4 bases at J, leaving 14 bases unmatched. CDR3 sequence (DNA): TGTGCCAGCAGTTATAGGGACAGGTCTGTTGTGGTCTATGGCTACACCTTC. Translation: CASSYRDRSVVVYGYTF.

The chain uses TRBV2 and TRBJ1-3, with 7 bases that match TRBD1. Per germline, CDR1 SNHLY and CDR2 FYNNEI. This CDR3 region has 15 residues. V dropped 6 bases and J dropped 2; count of bases not matched to a gene: 7. The CDR3 reads CASREQGLTGNTIYF. CDR3 bases: TGTGCCAGCAGGGAACAGGGGCTTACTGGAAACACCATATATTTT.

This clone was observed a handful of times. V gene TRBV12-3 or TRBV12-4 combines with J gene TRBJ1-5; D unclear. This CDR3 has 13 amino acids. Trimming cost V 2 bases and J 1 base, with 3 bases left between them. The CDR3 bases are TGTGCCAGCAGTTTAAGGAGCAATCAGCCCCAGCATTTT. This sequence encodes CASSLRSNQPQHF.

The V call is TRBV24-1, the J call TRBJ1-2; tentatively, D is TRBD1 (5 bases). Deletions cut 6 bases from V and 0 bases from J, with 10 bases between. The CDR3 is 14 amino acids. Germline V lookup: CDR1 KGHDR, CDR2 SFDVKD. The CDR3 is CATSTGLANYGYTF. CDR3 bases: TGTGCCACCAGTACAGGTTTAGCTAACTATGGCTACACCTTC.

The chain joins TRBV4-1 to TRBJ1-1; possibly TRBD1 for D (6 bases). Trimming took off 1 base at V and 1 base at J, with 16 bases between the two ends. This CDR3 comprises 17 residues. Germline V gene sequence: CDR1 MGHRA, CDR2 YSYEKL. Here the CDR3 reads CASSQVGGRVGNTEAFF. In DNA, the CDR3 is TGCGCCAGCAGCCAAGTTGGGGGCCGAGTGGGGAACACTGAAGCTTTCTTT.

The V and J genes are TRBV6-5 and TRBJ2-7; TRBD1 agrees at 10 bases. With V trimmed by 7 bases and J by 5 bases, 8 bases remained unmatched. Per the germline V gene, CDR1 is MNHEY and CDR2 is SVGAGI. CDR3 length equals 14 residues. The CDR3 sequence: CASTLGQGSDEQYF. CDR3 nucleotide sequence: TGTGCCAGCACCCTGGGACAGGGGTCGGACGAGCAGTACTTC.

The chain carries TRBV10-3 and TRBJ2-2; D possibly matches TRBD1 or TRBD2 (5 bases each). V was trimmed by 6 bases and J by 2 bases, leaving 13 bases between them. Germline CDR1 and CDR2: ENHRY and SYGVKD. The CDR3 covers 15 residues. The CDR3 loop is CAISGDAYNTGELFF. For the CDR3, the DNA is TGTGCCATCAGCGGGGACGCATATAACACCGGGGAGCTGTTTTTT.

This sequence joins TRBV11-3 and TRBJ2-1, with D possibly TRBD1 on 6 matching bases. The CDR3 has 14 amino acids. From germline, CDR1 is SGHNT and CDR2 YENEEA. The V gene lost 5 bases and the J gene lost 6 bases, with 14 bases spanning the gap. CDR3 nucleotides: TGTGCCAGCAGCGAGCAGACAGGTGGCAATGAGCAGTTCTTC. It translates to CASSEQTGGNEQFF.

This sequence joins TRBV10-3 and TRBJ1-4, with 8 bases that match TRBD1. The V segment lost 6 bases and the J segment 5 bases; nucleotides outside the gene matches: 2. Germline CDR1 reads ENHRY; CDR2 reads SYGVKD. This CDR3 has 13 amino acids. The CDR3 DNA is TGTGCCATCAGGGGGACAGGAAATGAAAAACTGTTTTTT. This translates into CAIRGTGNEKLFF.

V usage is TRBV7-9 and J usage is TRBJ2-6; 7 positions agree with TRBD2. Germline V gene sequence: CDR1 SEHNR, CDR2 FQNEAQ (reference sequence). V lost 8 bases and J lost 4; bases outside the gene matches: 11. The CDR3 spans 16 residues. DNA of the CDR3: TGTGCCAGCCCTAAGGGAGGGATGCGGGGGGCCAACGTCCTGACTTTC. Protein: CASPKGGMRGANVLTF.

CDR3 region: CATSRDRSYNEQFF. CDR3 nucleotide sequence: TGTGCCACCAGCAGAGATAGGAGTTACAATGAGCAGTTCTTC. This rearrangement joins TRBV15 to TRBJ2-1; no clear D. This CDR3 is 14 amino acids long. V was shortened by 0 bases and J by 4 bases, with 7 bases between the two germline ends. Germline V gene sequence: CDR1 LNHNV, CDR2 YYDKDF (reference sequence). Based on the CDR3 plus reference TRBV15 and TRBJ2-1, the full variable domain is DAMVIQNPRYQVTQFGKPVTLSCSQTLNHNVMYWYQQKSSQAPKLLFHYYDKDFNNEADTPDNFQSRRPNTSFCFLDIRSPGLGDTAMYLCATSRDRSYNEQFFGPGTRLTVL.

The rearrangement links TRBV15 to TRBJ2-1; 13 positions agree with TRBD2. Germline V gene data show CDR1 as LNHNV and CDR2 as YYDKDF (reference sequence). Trimming took 4 bases from V and 12 from J; bases not matched to a gene: 9. The CDR3 has 15 amino acids. The CDR3 bases are TGTGCCACCAGCAAGGGGACTAGCGGGACTAAGGGGCAGTTCTTC. Its protein is CATSKGTSGTKGQFF.

The gene calls are TRBV19 and TRBJ1-1; no firm D call. Trimming left V 5 bases short and J 1 base short, with 5 bases between. The CDR3 spans 12 residues. The germline V gene encodes CDR1 LNHDA and CDR2 SQIVND (reference sequence). In DNA form, the CDR3 reads TGTGCCAGTAGTTTCCAGAACACTGAAGCTTTCTTT. Amino acids: CASSFQNTEAFF.

This clone was seen just once. The rearrangement links TRBV4-2 to TRBJ1-1, with 7 bases identical to TRBD1. Germline V gene sequence: CDR1 LGHNA, CDR2 YNFKEQ. The CDR3 is 14 amino acids. V dropped 4 bases and J dropped 1; count of bases not matched to a gene: 3. The CDR3 sequence is CASSRQGRNTEAFF. The CDR3 nucleotides are TGTGCCAGCAGCCGACAGGGCCGGAACACTGAAGCTTTCTTT.

The chain is built from TRBV28 and TRBJ1-5; no definite D call. This CDR3 has 13 residues. Between the trimmed V and J ends, which lost 3 bases and 0 bases, there was a span of 3 bases. Germline assignment: CDR1 MDHEN and CDR2 SYDVKM. The CDR3 loop reads CASSFSSNQPQHF. CDR3 sequence (DNA): TGTGCCAGCAGTTTTAGTAGCAATCAGCCCCAGCATTTT. Using reference TRBV28 and TRBJ1-5 for the parts outside the CDR3, the full variable domain is DVKVTQSSRYLVKRTGEKVFLECVQDMDHENMFWYRQDPGLGLRLIYFSYDVKMKEKGDIPEGYSVSREKKERFSLILESASTNQTSMYLCASSFSSNQPQHFGDGTRLSIL.

This chain's CDR3 is CASGFGSSYGYTF. CDR3 in DNA: TGTGCCAGTGGGTTCGGGAGTTCTTATGGCTACACCTTC. The rearrangement links TRBV28 to TRBJ1-2; D is unclear. V was clipped by 9 bases and J by 5 bases, with 16 bases between them. The CDR3 contains 13 residues. In germline, CDR1 is MDHEN, CDR2 SYDVKM.

This rearrangement joins TRBV27 to TRBJ2-1; no definite D call. The length of the CDR3 is 14 residues. Trimming stripped 2 bases from V and 1 base from J, with 6 bases between. Germline V gene sequence: CDR1 MNHEY, CDR2 SMNVEV (reference sequence). Here the CDR3 reads CASSLVGSYNEQFF. CDR3 nucleotides: TGTGCCAGCAGTTTAGTTGGTTCCTACAATGAGCAGTTCTTC.

DNA of the CDR3: TGTGCCAGCAGCCGCTTGGACAGTGGATATGGCTACACCTTC. Protein: CASSRLDSGYGYTF. The chain employs TRBV6-6 and TRBJ1-2; D is perhaps TRBD1 (6 bases). CDR3 length: 14 residues. CDR1 and CDR2 from the germline V gene are MNHNY and SVGAGI (reference sequence). V shed 6 bases and J shed 5 bases, with 16 bases lying between them.

The chain joins TRBV19 to TRBJ1-1, with 8 bases that match TRBD1. This CDR3 is 16 amino acids long. The trim removed 7 bases at V and 3 bases at J, leaving 13 bases unmatched. Per germline, CDR1 LNHDA and CDR2 SQIVND (reference sequence). Written as DNA, the CDR3 is TGTGCCAGTACCTTTCTCACAGGGGGAAAGGACACTGAAGCTTTCTTT. This translates into CASTFLTGGKDTEAFF.

The chain uses TRBV19 and TRBJ1-5, with D possibly being TRBD1 (6 bases). Germline assignment: CDR1 LNHDA and CDR2 SQIVND (reference sequence). This CDR3 has 19 amino acids. V was trimmed by 3 bases and J by 1 base, leaving 22 bases between them. CDR3 sequence: CASSISPWGQGGSNQPQHF. The CDR3 coding sequence is TGTGCCAGTAGTATCAGCCCGTGGGGGCAGGGCGGCAGCAATCAGCCCCAGCATTTT. Drawing the rest from reference TRBV19 and TRBJ1-5, the complete variable domain is DGGITQSPKYLFRKEGQNVTLSCEQNLNHDAMYWYRQDPGQGLRLIYYSQIVNDFQKGDIAEGYSVSREKKESFPLTVTSAQKNPTAFYLCASSISPWGQGGSNQPQHFGDGTRLSIL.

The rearrangement links TRBV15 to TRBJ1-1; D might be TRBD1 (5 bases). The germline V and J ends were trimmed by 0 bases and 5 bases, with 10 bases remaining between them. The germline CDR1 and CDR2 sequences are LNHNV and YYDKDF (reference sequence). This CDR3 has 14 residues. CDR3 protein: CATSRDPGGTEAFF. The CDR3 nucleotides read TGTGCCACCAGCAGAGACCCTGGGGGGACTGAAGCTTTCTTT.

This sequence joins TRBV5-5 and TRBJ1-5; D uncertain. The CDR3 consists of 13 residues. Germline V gene data show CDR1 as SGHKS and CDR2 as YYEKEE (reference sequence). Trimming removed 1 base from V and 8 bases from J, with 10 bases in between. CDR3 DNA sequence: TGTGCCAGCAGCTTGCGGGTGGATGAGCCCCAGCATTTT. Residues: CASSLRVDEPQHF.

The gene calls are TRBV19 and TRBJ2-1; D is ambiguous. The germline V gene encodes CDR1 LNHDA and CDR2 SQIVND (reference sequence). The CDR3 is 15 amino acids. V was shortened by 5 bases and J by 2 bases, with 13 bases between the two germline ends. The chain's CDR3 is CASSLGHGPYNEQFF. The CDR3 region has the DNA TGTGCCAGTAGTCTTGGCCACGGCCCCTACAATGAGCAGTTCTTC.

The chain uses TRBV5-5 and TRBJ2-2; unclear D gene. Germline CDR1 reads SGHKS; CDR2 reads YYEKEE (reference sequence). This CDR3 is 16 amino acids long. V lost 0 bases to trimming and J lost 0 bases, with 9 bases between them. The CDR3 bases are TGTGCCAGCAGCTTGGCCCCAGCCTCGAACACCGGGGAGCTGTTTTTT. It translates to CASSLAPASNTGELFF.